The present entry profiles one T cell receptor beta chain with its context. No antigen is known for it. The data were taken from a study of OX40 agonist ivuxolimab in advanced cancers. Study in general: Enrollees could have had prior anti-PD-1, anti-PD-L1 or anti-CTLA-4 therapy, which about 42% had received. Study-wide results and caveats: Normalized T-cell clonal expansion was also low in a subset of nonresponders. Partial responders receiving 0.1-3.0 mg/kg showed among the lowest clonal expansion. Averaged across samples, CD8+ T cells carried more expanded clones than CD4+ did.

V lost 4 bases, J lost 7 bases, and 11 bases lay in between. Germline CDR1 reads MGHRA; CDR2 reads YSYEKL. The CDR3 extends over 13 amino acids. Libraries were prepared by immunoSEQ multiplex PCR; TCRdb keeps only in-frame clonotypes and omits some of them. Of roughly 53,000 clones listed, 88% were seen once; the top ten hold about 52%. The source of this sequence is an adult with an advanced solid tumor such as melanoma, head and neck, liver or kidney cancer. Sample: CD4+ or CD8+ T cells sorted from blood, taken in a trial of the OX40 agonist ivuxolimab. The gene calls are TRBV4-1 and TRBJ1-5; no firm D call. CDR3 amino acids: CASSLIKGQPQHF. CDR3 in DNA: TGCGCCAGCAGCCTAATCAAAGGACAGCCCCAGCATTTT.